One and the same sample provided the 20 T cell receptor beta chains below, sequenced in a study of Graves' ophthalmopathy and Graves' hyperthyroidism. Researchers took RNA transcripts and amplified TCR beta CDR3 regions from them. The first-round RT-PCR employed HTBI primers together with the Qiagen OneStep RT-PCR kit. A multiplex PCR was then performed as the second round. TCRdb re-called the multiplex PCR reads through MiXCR, storing one row per CDR3 protein. The sample holds hundreds of thousands of distinct CDR3 sequences, more than 40% seen once. The sample consisted of peripheral blood. Receptor source: an adult man with Graves' ophthalmopathy.

Note on this clonotype: A much larger clone lies one base from this, so it may be a read error. The chain links TRBV5-1 to TRBJ1-3; D unresolved. CDR1 and CDR2 from the germline V gene are SGHRS and YFSETQ. This CDR3 comprises 14 residues. V lost 5 bases and J 4 bases, leaving 13 bases between the germline ends. In nucleotides, the CDR3 is TGCGCCAGCAGGAGACGGGGTGCCGGAAACACCATATATTTT. As protein: CASRRRGAGNTIYF.

The chain employs TRBV20-1 and TRBJ2-7; 13 nucleotides match TRBD2. This CDR3 has 15 residues. Germline CDR1 is DFQATT and CDR2 is SNEGSKA (reference sequence). With V trimmed by 1 base and J by 2 bases, 2 bases remained unmatched. The CDR3 spells CSARGGTSGTYEQYF. Here the CDR3 DNA reads TGCAGTGCTAGAGGGGGGACTAGCGGGACCTACGAGCAGTACTTC.

The rearrangement joins TRBV29-1 to TRBJ2-3; TRBD2 agrees at 10 bases. The trim removed 6 bases at V and 1 base at J, leaving 7 bases unmatched. Germline V CDR1 and CDR2: SQVTM, ANQGSEA. This CDR3 spans 15 amino acids. CDR3 coding DNA: TGCAGCGTACACAGGACTAGCGGTCGCACAGATACGCAGTATTTT. It translates to CSVHRTSGRTDTQYF.

This clonotype was detected once. The rearrangement uses TRBV10-3 and TRBJ2-5; no reliable D call. CDR1 ENHRY and CDR2 SYGVKD come from the germline V gene. V gave up 11 bases and J gave up 5 bases, with 9 bases separating them. The CDR3 loop spans 10 amino acids. CDR3 in DNA: TGTGCCGCAAACCGGGAGACCCAGTACTTC. Translating it yields CAANRETQYF.

On this clonotype itself: A single base separates this from a much larger clone, so it may be a read error. The V call is TRBV25-1, the J call TRBJ1-2; 7 nucleotides line up with TRBD1. The CDR3 spans 14 residues. The V and J ends lost 6 bases and 4 bases, in that order; junction bases with no gene match: 8. Germline loops: CDR1 MGHDK, CDR2 SYGVNS. The CDR3 DNA reads TGTGCCAGCAGCTCCTCCGGGACAGTCTATGGCTACACCTTC. Protein: CASSSSGTVYGYTF.

A note on this clonotype: A much larger clone differs by one base, so this may be a read error. The chain carries TRBV10-3 and TRBJ1-1; 7 nucleotides match TRBD1. This CDR3 is built from 14 residues. Germline-derived CDR1 and CDR2 are ENHRY and SYGVKD. Trimming took 6 bases from V and 0 from J; bases not matched to a gene: 4. Here the CDR3 reads CAIRVGQLNTEAFF. The CDR3 DNA reads TGTGCCATCAGAGTGGGACAGCTGAACACTGAAGCTTTCTTT.

This sequence joins TRBV29-1 and TRBJ2-3, with 10 bases matching TRBD2. The J segment lost 2 bases and the V segment lost 8 bases, leaving 10 bases of the junction unmatched. The CDR3 length is 15 residues. Germline assignment: CDR1 SQVTM and CDR2 ANQGSEA. The CDR3 DNA sequence: TGCAGCAGCCAAGAACTAGCGGGATCCACAGATACGCAGTATTTT. Encoded protein: CSSQELAGSTDTQYF.

The J gene is TRBJ2-2, the V gene TRBV2, with D perhaps TRBD1 (6 bases). The CDR3 loop spans 15 amino acids. V lost 6 bases and J 1 base, leaving 12 bases between the germline ends. Germline V gives CDR1 SNHLY, CDR2 FYNNEI. CDR3 nucleotide sequence: TGTGCCAGCAGCCTCACAGGGAAGAACACCGGGGAGCTGTTTTTT. Its translation is CASSLTGKNTGELFF.

V usage is TRBV11-2 and J usage is TRBJ1-5; TRBD1 aligns across 7 bases. The trim removed 10 bases at V and 4 bases at J, leaving 7 bases unmatched. Germline V gives CDR1 SGHAT, CDR2 FQNNGV. This CDR3 has 13 residues. The CDR3 DNA reads TGTGCCACTGAGACAGGGAGGAATCAGCCCCAGCATTTT. Its protein is CATETGRNQPQHF.

Details on this clonotype: A read error may be the cause here, since a much bigger clone is one base away. The rearrangement joins TRBV20-1 to TRBJ2-5, with a tentative D call TRBD2 (5 bases). Germline V gene data show CDR1 as DFQATT and CDR2 as SNEGSKA (reference sequence). This CDR3 is built from 14 residues. V was clipped by 2 bases and J by 5 bases, with 15 bases between them. The CDR3 DNA follows: TGCAGTGCTAGATTCTCCGGGGAATTGGAGACCCAGTACTTC. Translation: CSARFSGELETQYF.

The chain couples TRBV19 to TRBJ2-5, with a weak D call TRBD2 (6 bases). The CDR3 is made up of 13 amino acids. Per germline, CDR1 LNHDA and CDR2 SQIVND (reference sequence). Trimming pared 4 bases from V and 7 bases from J, leaving 13 bases between. CDR3 nucleotides: TGTGCCAGTAGTACTAGCGCCCGTGGGACCCAGTACTTC. Its translation is CASSTSARGTQYF.

With regard to this clonotype: A read error may account for a junction end that differs from germline. This rearrangement joins TRBV7-2 to TRBJ1-2; perhaps TRBD1 as D (5 bases). This CDR3 contains 15 residues. Germline V lookup: CDR1 SGHTA, CDR2 FQGNSA. The CDR3 reads CASSQENLVGGGYTF. The CDR3 coding sequence is TGCGCCAGCAGCCAAGAGAATCTCGTTGGGGGGGGCTACACCTTC.

With regard to this clonotype: Just one base apart from a much larger clone, this may be a read error. The chain joins TRBV7-9 to TRBJ2-7, with D perhaps TRBD1 (5 bases). Trimming pared 4 bases from V and 1 base from J, leaving 11 bases between. The CDR3 consists of 14 residues. CDR1 is SEHNR, CDR2 FQNEAQ, per germline (reference sequence). CDR3 in amino acids: CASSSWGASYEQYF. CDR3 sequence (DNA): TGTGCCAGCAGCTCCTGGGGCGCGTCCTACGAGCAGTACTTC. Looking up the rest from reference TRBV7-9 and TRBJ2-7 gives the full variable domain: DTGVSQNPRHKITKRGQNVTFRCDPISEHNRLYWYRQTLGQGPEFLTYFQNEAQLEKSRLLSDRFSAERPKGSFSTLEIQRTEQGDSAMYLCASSSWGASYEQYFGPGTRLTVT.

With regard to this clonotype: An end of the junction does not agree with germline; a read error may underlie this. The chain joins TRBV6-6 to TRBJ2-2; 7 bases map to TRBD2. The V gene's germline CDR1 is MNHNY and CDR2 SVGAGI (reference sequence). The CDR3 contains 14 residues. The CDR3 DNA follows: TGTGCCACCAGTTCCGGGGGGTCAGTCGGGGAGCTGTTTTTT. It encodes CATSSGGSVGELFF.

This clonotype was picked up a small number of times. This could be a read error, since a much larger clone is one nucleotide away. The CDR3 loop reads CSARDGMNTEAFF. In nucleotides, the CDR3 is TGCAGTGCTAGAGATGGGATGAACACTGAAGCTTTCTTT. V and J are TRBV20-1 and TRBJ1-1; D not certain. Germline CDR1 reads DFQATT; CDR2 reads SNEGSKA (reference sequence). V was clipped by 0 bases and J by 0 bases, with 5 bases between them. This CDR3 spans 13 amino acids.

This clonotype showed up many times. The chain combines TRBV19 with TRBJ1-5, with D possibly being TRBD1 (5 bases). The CDR3 length is 13 residues. Germline V lookup: CDR1 LNHDA, CDR2 SQIVND (reference sequence). The ends were cut back, 5 bases at V and 6 bases at J, with 11 bases in the middle. The CDR3 is CASSPGLGQPQHF. As DNA, the CDR3 is TGTGCCAGTAGTCCAGGGTTGGGTCAGCCCCAGCATTTT. The whole variable domain, remainder taken from reference TRBV19 and TRBJ1-5, is DGGITQSPKYLFRKEGQNVTLSCEQNLNHDAMYWYRQDPGQGLRLIYYSQIVNDFQKGDIAEGYSVSREKKESFPLTVTSAQKNPTAFYLCASSPGLGQPQHFGDGTRLSIL.

This clonotype was observed a handful of times. The chain carries TRBV6-5 and TRBJ2-7; 9 nucleotides agree with TRBD1. The CDR3 runs to 13 residues. Trimming took 5 bases from V and 5 from J; bases not matched to a gene: 4. CDR1 and CDR2 from the germline V gene are MNHEY and SVGAGI. The chain's CDR3 is CASSKTGGHEQYF. In DNA form, the CDR3 reads TGTGCCAGCAGTAAGACAGGGGGACACGAGCAGTACTTC.

The sample holds a few counts of this clonotype. A much more abundant neighbour one base away suggests this may be a read error. This chain links TRBV4-2 with TRBJ2-5, with 8 bases that match TRBD1. Germline-derived CDR1 and CDR2 are LGHNA and YNFKEQ. This CDR3 region has 13 residues. Written as DNA, the CDR3 is TGTGCCAGCCAGGACAGGGACGGGGAGACCCAGGACTTC. Its translation: CASQDRDGETQDF.

Note on this clonotype: Since a much larger clone is just one base distant, this may be a read error. CDR3 nucleotides: TGTGCCAGCAGCCCTCCTTTCTCTACCGGGACAGGGTTCCACGAGCAGTGCTTC. Translating gives CASSPPFSTGTGFHEQCF. V and J are TRBV7-9 and TRBJ2-7; 9 positions match TRBD1. The CDR3 runs 18 residues. Per the germline V gene, CDR1 is SEHNR and CDR2 is FQNEAQ (reference sequence). Full variable domain (rest looked up from reference TRBV7-9 and TRBJ2-7): DTGVSQNPRHKITKRGQNVTFRCDPISEHNRLYWYRQTLGQGPEFLTYFQNEAQLEKSRLLSDRFSAERPKGSFSTLEIQRTEQGDSAMYLCASSPPFSTGTGFHEQCFGPGTRLTVT.

V usage is TRBV2 and J usage is TRBJ1-2; D might be TRBD1 (6 bases). Germline V gives CDR1 SNHLY, CDR2 FYNNEI. Trimming removed 8 bases at V and 4 bases at J, with 20 bases between. The CDR3 sequence is 15 residues long. Here the CDR3 DNA reads TGTGCCAGCTCACCACGACAGGCGGATAGCTATGGCTACACCTTC. Residues: CASSPRQADSYGYTF.